The 2 T cell receptor beta chains presented below share a single source sample, sequenced in a study of cytomegalovirus exposure and HLA in healthy donors. PCR amplification relied on 60 Vbeta primers (plus 13 Jbeta primers). This table comes from immunoSEQ multiplex PCR, and its TCRdb copy is limited to in-frame clones, with some not included. Of 180,000 or so clones listed, around 68% are singletons. The sequenced material came from PBMCs. These receptors were obtained from a man aged 40-49 years in good health and CMV-seronegative.

This chain connects TRBV19 to TRBJ2-5, with 10 bases fitting TRBD1. The CDR3 length is 14 residues. Germline CDR1 is LNHDA and CDR2 is SQIVND (reference sequence). V lost 4 bases to trimming and J lost 3 bases; unmatched junction nucleotides: 2. This CDR3 is CASSTGTGEETQYF. CDR3 bases: TGTGCCAGTAGTACCGGGACAGGGGAAGAGACCCAGTACTTC.

The rearrangement uses TRBV6-4 and TRBJ2-1; D is perhaps TRBD2 (5 bases). CDR3 length: 15 amino acids. Germline V lookup: CDR1 MRHNA, CDR2 SNTAGT. V lost 4 bases and J 7 bases, leaving 17 bases between the germline ends. The CDR3 bases are TGTGCCAGCAGTGTTGAGACAACAACGGGGAATGAGCAGTTCTTC. Its protein product is CASSVETTTGNEQFF.